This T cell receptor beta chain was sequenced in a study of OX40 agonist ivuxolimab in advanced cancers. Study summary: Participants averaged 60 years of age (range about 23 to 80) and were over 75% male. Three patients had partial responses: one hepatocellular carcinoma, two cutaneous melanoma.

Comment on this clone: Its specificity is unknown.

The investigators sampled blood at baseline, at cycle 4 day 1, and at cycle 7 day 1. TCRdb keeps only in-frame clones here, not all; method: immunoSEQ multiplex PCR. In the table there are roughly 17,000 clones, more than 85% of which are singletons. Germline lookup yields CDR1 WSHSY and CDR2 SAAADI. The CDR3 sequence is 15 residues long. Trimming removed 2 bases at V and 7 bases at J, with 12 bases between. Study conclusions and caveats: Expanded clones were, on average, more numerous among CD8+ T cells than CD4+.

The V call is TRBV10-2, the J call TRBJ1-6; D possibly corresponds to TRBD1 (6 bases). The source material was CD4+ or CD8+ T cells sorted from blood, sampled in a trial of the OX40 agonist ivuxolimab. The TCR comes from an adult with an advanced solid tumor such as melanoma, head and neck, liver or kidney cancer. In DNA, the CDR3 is TGCGCCAGCAGTGAGAGCGGGGGCCGAAATTCACCCCTCCACTTT. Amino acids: CASSESGGRNSPLHF.